This T cell receptor beta chain was documented in a study of T cells in narcolepsy. Whole-study context: Patients with NT1 or NT2 and healthy control donors were enrolled.

CDR1 is MNHNY, CDR2 SVGAGI, per germline (reference sequence). V dropped 4 bases and J dropped 5; count of bases not matched to a gene: 10. The CDR3 covers 15 residues. As concerns this clone: The antigen remains unidentified.

Sequencing used immunoSEQ multiplex PCR; TCRdb keeps in-frame clones, though not all of them. The sample contains approximately 30,000 clones, about 80% of which appear only once. General study points: HCRT-specific and TRIB2-specific autoreactive clonotypes appeared among same-patient CSF and blood CD4+ clonotypes. Healthy controls reportedly lacked the autoreactive clonotypes serially found in patients' blood. In some patient and control memory CD4+ samples, autoreactive clones were absent.

The receptor comes from a human donor with narcolepsy. Sequences were obtained from CD45RA- memory CD4+ T cells from PBMCs. The rearrangement joins TRBV6-6 to TRBJ1-1; 7 positions agree with TRBD1. CDR3 nucleotide sequence: TGTGCCAGCAGTTTAACAGGACAGGCAGGGACTGAAGCTTTCTTT. This codes for CASSLTGQAGTEAFF.